Listed below are T cell receptor beta chains from one sample, sequenced in a study of blood T cell repertoires in COVID-19. Only in-frame clones appear in the TCRdb table, and some are missing; sequencing was by immunoSEQ multiplex PCR. The sample contains roughly 100,000 clones, approximately 86% of which appear only once. Material for sequencing was peripheral blood. These receptors were collected from a woman aged 45-59 years with COVID-19, enrolled during active disease. Each CDR3 is given with its conserved first and last residue. The order of the fields is CDR3 DNA, CDR3 protein, J gene, clone size, V gene, D gene. The D gene is left open where the match is weak. The size entry is marked missing in some rows and otherwise reads once, few, many or a size class.

TGTGCCAGTAGTATAGAAGCGGGGTGGTCGGACACCGGGGAGCTGTTTTTT | CASSIEAGWSDTGELFF | TRBJ2-2 | . | TRBV19 | TRBD2
TGTGCCAGCAGAACCGGCGGACAGATTTTCAATGAGCAGTTCTTC | CASRTGGQIFNEQFF | TRBJ2-1 | . | TRBV6-5 | .
TGTGCCAGCAGTGAAGGACTAGCGGGGGTTGATACGCAGTATTTT | CASSEGLAGVDTQYF | TRBJ2-3 | . | TRBV2 | TRBD2
TGTGCTAGTGGTTTGACAGGGGGGCATACGCAGTATTTT | CASGLTGGHTQYF | TRBJ2-3 | few | TRBV12-5 | TRBD1
TGTGCCAGCCGGGACAGCTCTGGGGAGACCCAGTACTTC | CASRDSSGETQYF | TRBJ2-5 | few | TRBV6-5 | TRBD1
TGTGCCAGTAGTATTTCAGGGGGACAGAACACTGAAGCTTTCTTT | CASSISGGQNTEAFF | TRBJ1-1 | once | TRBV19 | TRBD1
TGCGCCAGCAGCCAAATCCCTCCGGGGGGGCAAGAGACCCAGTACTTC | CASSQIPPGGQETQYF | TRBJ2-5 | . | TRBV4-1 | TRBD2
TGTGCCAGCAGTAAGAATGTGGAGGGGGCGTTTGGCTACACCTTC | CASSKNVEGAFGYTF | TRBJ1-2 | . | TRBV25-1 | TRBD1
TGCAGCGCTCGGGACACAAAAGGAGAAAAACTGTTTTTT | CSARDTKGEKLFF | TRBJ1-4 | . | TRBV29-1 | .
TGTGCCAGCACCCAACTAGCGGGGGAGTACGAGCAGTACTTC | CASTQLAGEYEQYF | TRBJ2-7 | . | TRBV11-3 | TRBD2
TGCGCCAGCAGCTTGTCCCGGGACAGGGCAGATACGCAGTATTTT | CASSLSRDRADTQYF | TRBJ2-3 | . | TRBV5-1 | TRBD1
TGTGCCAGCAGCTTAGCCGTCCGGGAACAAGCTTTCTTT | CASSLAVREQAFF | TRBJ1-1 | . | TRBV11-2 | .
TGTGCCAGCAGTGGGACAGGGGGCGGATATGGCTACACCTTC | CASSGTGGGYGYTF | TRBJ1-2 | . | TRBV2 | TRBD1
TGTGCCAGCAGCACCCTAACTCGGAATTCACCCCTCCACTTT | CASSTLTRNSPLHF | TRBJ1-6 | . | TRBV6-2/TRBV6-3 | .
TGTGCCAGCAGCTCTCCGACCCGGTCTCCGACAGGGTACGACGAGCAGTACTTC | CASSSPTRSPTGYDEQYF | TRBJ2-7 | . | TRBV7-2 | TRBD1
TGTGCCACCAGCAGACAAACTAGCGGGGTTGCAGATACGCAGTATTTT | CATSRQTSGVADTQYF | TRBJ2-3 | . | TRBV15 | TRBD2
TGCGCCAGCAGCTTGTGGTTTAGCGGGGGGGCGAAGAATGAGCAGTTCTTC | CASSLWFSGGAKNEQFF | TRBJ2-1 | . | TRBV5-1 | TRBD2
TGTGCCAGCTCACTAGATTCGACAGGGGATTCACCCCTCCACTTT | CASSLDSTGDSPLHF | TRBJ1-6 | . | TRBV18 | TRBD1
TGTGCCAGCAGGTTCAGGGAGGACGAGCAGTACTTC | CASRFREDEQYF | TRBJ2-7 | . | TRBV5-5 | .
TGTGCCAGCAGCTTGAGGTCGGGGGGCAGGGATGAGCAGTTCTTC | CASSLRSGGRDEQFF | TRBJ2-1 | . | TRBV7-6 | .
TGTGCCACCAGCGTGGGAGCGGGGGCGATAGATACGCAGTATTTT | CATSVGAGAIDTQYF | TRBJ2-3 | . | TRBV15 | TRBD2
TGTGCCAGCAGGAGGACTAGCGGGGGAACAGAGACCCAGTACTTC | CASRRTSGGTETQYF | TRBJ2-5 | . | TRBV11-1 | TRBD2
TGCGCCAGCAGCCAAGAAAAGAGGAGACAGGGGAATTCACCCCTCCACTTT | CASSQEKRRQGNSPLHF | TRBJ1-6 | . | TRBV4-1 | TRBD1
TGCAGCGTTGAACGTGGCACCTCTAGCACAGATACGCAGTATTTT | CSVERGTSSTDTQYF | TRBJ2-3 | . | TRBV29-1 | .
TGTGCCAGCAGCCCTTACACAGGTGGGGAGCAGTACTTC | CASSPYTGGEQYF | TRBJ2-7 | . | TRBV6-2/TRBV6-3 | .
TGTGCCAGCAGCAAGGACATAAACACTGAAGCTTTCTTT | CASSKDINTEAFF | TRBJ1-1 | once | TRBV7-9 | .
TGTGCCAGCAGCTTAATCCGGGGGGTCTCCTACAATGAGCAGTTCTTC | CASSLIRGVSYNEQFF | TRBJ2-1 | . | TRBV11-2 | TRBD2
TGTGCCAGCAGCGTAGGGCTAGACCTTGAAGCTTTCTTT | CASSVGLDLEAFF | TRBJ1-1 | . | TRBV9 | .
TGTGCCAGCAGCCAAGATCGGGGAGGTACCGGGGAGCTGTTTTTT | CASSQDRGGTGELFF | TRBJ2-2 | . | TRBV4-2 | .
TGTGCCAGCAGCCACTTAAACACCGGGGAGCTGTTTTTT | CASSHLNTGELFF | TRBJ2-2 | . | TRBV3-1/TRBV3-2 | .
TGCGCCAGCAGTCCAAGAGAGGCAATTACTAGCAATCAGCCCCAGCATTTT | CASSPREAITSNQPQHF | TRBJ1-5 | . | TRBV4-1 | .
TGTGCCAGCAGTGACGAGCGCCGCAGAGGCTATGGCTACACCTTC | CASSDERRRGYGYTF | TRBJ1-2 | . | TRBV6-1 | .
TGCGCCAGCAGCAACGCAACCGGACAGGGTAAAAGGGGTGGCTACACCTTC | CASSNATGQGKRGGYTF | TRBJ1-2 | . | TRBV5-1 | TRBD1
TGTGCCAGCAGTTTCGGGGACAATGAGCAGTTCTTC | CASSFGDNEQFF | TRBJ2-1 | . | TRBV12-3/TRBV12-4 | .
TGTGCCAGCAGCCGACAGGACGCAAGCTATGGCTACACCTTC | CASSRQDASYGYTF | TRBJ1-2 | . | TRBV25-1 | .
TGTGCCACCAGCAGAGATCGGGCAGGGGGATATGGCTACACCTTC | CATSRDRAGGYGYTF | TRBJ1-2 | . | TRBV15 | TRBD1
TGTGCCATCAGTGACACCGGGACAGGGGGCAATCAGCCCCAGCATTTT | CAISDTGTGGNQPQHF | TRBJ1-5 | . | TRBV10-3 | TRBD1
TGTGCCAGCAGTGTAGGCAGGGAGGGGTTCGAGCAGTACTTC | CASSVGREGFEQYF | TRBJ2-7 | . | TRBV2 | TRBD2
TGTGCCAGCAGCCCGCAGGTTGTAGAGACCCAGTACTTC | CASSPQVVETQYF | TRBJ2-5 | . | TRBV7-9 | .
TGTGCCAGTAGTATTGGAGAAGGATACGAGCAGTACTTC | CASSIGEGYEQYF | TRBJ2-7 | . | TRBV19 | .
TGTGCCAGCGGGGAGACAGGGCTGGCAACTAATGAAAAACTGTTTTTT | CASGETGLATNEKLFF | TRBJ1-4 | . | TRBV28 | TRBD1
TGTGCCTGGAGTGTTTGGGGACAGGGGGGTTCACCCCTCCACTTT | CAWSVWGQGGSPLHF | TRBJ1-6 | . | TRBV30 | TRBD1
TGTGCCACCTCCATCGGACCCGCGGGGAACATTCAGTACTTC | CATSIGPAGNIQYF | TRBJ2-4 | . | TRBV19 | .
TGTGCCAGCAGCTTAGATCGGTGGGGGACTAGAAGTAGTGTTGAGCAGTTCTTC | CASSLDRWGTRSSVEQFF | TRBJ2-1 | . | TRBV7-9 | TRBD2
TGTGCCAGCAGCGGGACATCTCACTCTGGAAACACCATATATTTT | CASSGTSHSGNTIYF | TRBJ1-3 | . | TRBV5-5 | .
TGTGCCAGCAGCCTTACAGGGGACTTAATTTCACCCCTCCACTTT | CASSLTGDLISPLHF | TRBJ1-6 | . | TRBV9 | TRBD1
TGTGCCAGCAGTCTCTTGGCCGGACAGGGGGCCTATGAGCAGTTCTTC | CASSLLAGQGAYEQFF | TRBJ2-1 | . | TRBV27 | TRBD1
TGTGCCAGGGGACAATTGAACACTGAAGCTTTCTTT | CARGQLNTEAFF | TRBJ1-1 | . | TRBV2 | .
TGTGCCAGCGGCCGGGGGTCCTACGAGCAGTACTTC | CASGRGSYEQYF | TRBJ2-7 | . | TRBV5-4 | .
TGTGCCAGCAGCGTTGGTGCTCTATCCGAGTTCTACAATGAGCAGTTCTTC | CASSVGALSEFYNEQFF | TRBJ2-1 | once | TRBV9 | .
TGTGCCATCAGTGAGTCTGGCGGGGGCTTTTCCGGGGAGCTGTTTTTT | CAISESGGGFSGELFF | TRBJ2-2 | . | TRBV10-3 | .
TGTGCCAGCAGCCTCCAGACTAGCGGCCGCAATGAGCAGTTCTTC | CASSLQTSGRNEQFF | TRBJ2-1 | . | TRBV7-2 | TRBD2